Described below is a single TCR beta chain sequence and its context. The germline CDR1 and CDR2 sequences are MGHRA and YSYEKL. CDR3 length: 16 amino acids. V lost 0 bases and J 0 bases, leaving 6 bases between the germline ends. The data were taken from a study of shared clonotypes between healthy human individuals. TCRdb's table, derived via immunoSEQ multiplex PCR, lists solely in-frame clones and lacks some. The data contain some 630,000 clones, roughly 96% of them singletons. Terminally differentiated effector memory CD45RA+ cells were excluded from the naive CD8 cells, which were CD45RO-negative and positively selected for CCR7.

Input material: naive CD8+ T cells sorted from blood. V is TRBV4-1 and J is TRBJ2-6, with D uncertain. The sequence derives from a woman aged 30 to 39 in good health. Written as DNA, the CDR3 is TGCGCCAGCAGCCAAGACAAGAGCTCTGGGGCCAACGTCCTGACTTTC. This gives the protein CASSQDKSSGANVLTF.